This T cell receptor (beta chain) was recorded in a study of CD8 T cells in ankylosing spondylitis. Notes on the study in general: The clones that were linked to disease were reported to be significantly enriched in matched synovial fluid samples from ankylosing spondylitis patients.

The table lists this clonotype with many counts. What it recognizes is unknown. The length of the CDR3 is 15 residues. V lost 4 bases to trimming and J lost 4 bases; unmatched junction nucleotides: 11. Germline assignment: CDR1 SGDLS and CDR2 YYNGEE. MiXCR was run by TCRdb on the 5' RACE reads, yielding one entry per CDR3 protein. This sample has tens of thousands of distinct CDR3 sequences, with over 3.5% found just once. This sequence joins TRBV9 and TRBJ2-7; 7 bases align to TRBD1. Sequencing input: blood, either unsorted or a sorted T cell fraction (not recorded which). The TCR comes from a female donor with ankylosing spondylitis or in good health (not recorded which). CDR3 nucleotides: TGTGCCAGCAGCCGAACTACAGGGGTGCCGTACGAGCAGTACTTC. It codes for CASSRTTGVPYEQYF. The full variable domain, in which reference TRBV9 and TRBJ2-7 provide the parts outside the CDR3, is DSGVTQTPKHLITATGQRVTLRCSPRSGDLSVYWYQQSLDQGLQFLIQYYNGEERAKGNILERFSAQQFPDLHSELNLSSLELGDSALYFCASSRTTGVPYEQYFGPGTRLTVT.